This TCR beta chain was captured in a study of blood T cell repertoires in COVID-19. Methods used by the authors: Reference gene primer amplification gave nucleated cell count estimates. The table came from immunoSEQ multiplex PCR; TCRdb's copy has only in-frame clones and leaves some out. That table furnishes V, J and clone size, whereas the DNA furnished D and trimming. The table records about 440,000 clones, around 88% of them present only once. The V and J ends lost 4 bases and 9 bases respectively, with 16 bases between them. Germline values: CDR1 PRHDT, CDR2 FYEKMQ (reference sequence). The CDR3 covers 14 residues.

The TCR sequence derives from a woman in her forties or fifties with COVID-19, enrolled during active disease. Sequenced sample: peripheral blood. J is TRBJ1-5 and V is TRBV13; no firm D call. The CDR3: CASSSGPLPGPQHF. For the CDR3, the DNA is TGTGCCAGCAGCTCGGGTCCCCTACCCGGGCCCCAGCATTTT.